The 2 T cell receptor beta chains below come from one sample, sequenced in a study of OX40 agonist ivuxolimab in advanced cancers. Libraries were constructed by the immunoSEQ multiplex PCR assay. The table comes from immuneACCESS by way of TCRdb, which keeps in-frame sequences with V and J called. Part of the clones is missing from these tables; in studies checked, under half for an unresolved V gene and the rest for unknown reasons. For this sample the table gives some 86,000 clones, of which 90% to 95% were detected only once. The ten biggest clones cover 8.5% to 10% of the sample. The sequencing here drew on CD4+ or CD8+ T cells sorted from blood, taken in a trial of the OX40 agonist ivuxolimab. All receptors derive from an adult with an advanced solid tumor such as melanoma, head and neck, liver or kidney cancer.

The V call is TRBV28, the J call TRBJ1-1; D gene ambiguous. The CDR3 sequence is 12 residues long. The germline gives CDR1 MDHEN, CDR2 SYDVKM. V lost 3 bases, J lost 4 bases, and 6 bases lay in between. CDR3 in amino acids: CASSFGPTEAFF. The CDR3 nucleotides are TGTGCCAGCAGTTTCGGACCCACTGAAGCTTTCTTT.

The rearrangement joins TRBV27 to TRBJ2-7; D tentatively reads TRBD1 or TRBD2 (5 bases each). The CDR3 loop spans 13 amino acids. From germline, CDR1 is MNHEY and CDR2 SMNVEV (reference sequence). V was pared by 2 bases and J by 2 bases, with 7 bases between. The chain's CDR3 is CASSLQGPYEQYF. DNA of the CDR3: TGTGCCAGCAGTTTACAGGGACCCTACGAGCAGTACTTC.